This TCR beta chain was obtained from a study of OX40 agonist ivuxolimab in advanced cancers. Overall study: Previous treatment with anti-PD-1, anti-PD-L1 or anti-CTLA-4 therapy was allowed; more than 35% had received some. There were three patients with partial responses, one having hepatocellular carcinoma and two cutaneous melanoma.

This clone has only one observation. Using immunoSEQ multiplex PCR, the repertoire was profiled, and TCRdb retains in-frame clones only, with some absent. Of 100,000 to 150,000 clones in the sample, 75% to 95% were seen once. The material was CD4+ or CD8+ T cells sorted from blood, obtained in a trial of the OX40 agonist ivuxolimab. The source is an adult with an advanced solid tumor such as melanoma, head and neck, liver or kidney cancer.

This chain's CDR3 is CASSQERGRTNLYEQYF. CDR3 DNA: TGCGCCAGCAGCCAAGAAAGAGGGAGAACAAACCTCTACGAGCAGTACTTC. The chain joins TRBV4-1 to TRBJ2-7, with D possibly being TRBD2 (5 bases). Trimming removed 0 bases at V and 3 bases at J, with 18 bases between. The germline gives CDR1 MGHRA, CDR2 YSYEKL. This CDR3 has 17 amino acids.